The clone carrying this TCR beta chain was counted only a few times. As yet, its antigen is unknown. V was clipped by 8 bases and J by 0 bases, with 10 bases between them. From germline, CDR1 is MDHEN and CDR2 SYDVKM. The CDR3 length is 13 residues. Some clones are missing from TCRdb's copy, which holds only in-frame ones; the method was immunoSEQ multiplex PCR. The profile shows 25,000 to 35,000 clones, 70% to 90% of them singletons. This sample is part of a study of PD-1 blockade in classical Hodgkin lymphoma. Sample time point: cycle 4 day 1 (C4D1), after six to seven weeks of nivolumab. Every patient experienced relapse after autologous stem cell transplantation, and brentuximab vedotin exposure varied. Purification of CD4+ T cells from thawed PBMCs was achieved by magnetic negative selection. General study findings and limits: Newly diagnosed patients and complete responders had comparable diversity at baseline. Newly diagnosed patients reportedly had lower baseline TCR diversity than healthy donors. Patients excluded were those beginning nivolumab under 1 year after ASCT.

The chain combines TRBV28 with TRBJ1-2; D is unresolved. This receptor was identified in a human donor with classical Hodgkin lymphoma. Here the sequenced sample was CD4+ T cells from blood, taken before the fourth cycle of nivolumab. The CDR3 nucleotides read TGTGCCAGCCGGGAGGGAGCTAACTATGGCTACACCTTC. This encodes CASREGANYGYTF.